A selection of T cell receptor beta chains follows, all from one sample in a study of chemoradiotherapy in HPV16-positive cancers. Sequencing was performed with immunoSEQ multiplex PCR; in TCRdb, only in-frame clones are kept and a portion is missing. The top ten clones hold around 21% of a sample with 9,500 to 15,000 clones, roughly 63% of them seen once. Sample collection was performed from a patient who underwent chemoradiotherapy. These receptors all come from a human donor with HPV-associated anogenital cancer. Each CDR3 is given with its conserved first and last residue. A D gene is named only where the DNA matches it firmly. Clone size, where shown, is once, few, many, or a class for clones that have expanded.

j_gene,abundance,d_gene,v_gene,CDR3nt,CDR3aa
TRBJ1-2,large,-,TRBV7-9,TGTGCCAGCAGCTTAGACCCAATCTCGCCGGGAGGCTACACCTTC,CASSLDPISPGGYTF
TRBJ2-1,-,-,TRBV27,TGTGCCAGCAGTTTATCGTGGCAGACGTACAATGAGCAGTTCTTC,CASSLSWQTYNEQFF
TRBJ1-2,-,TRBD1,TRBV7-2,TGTGCCAGCAGCCCAGACAGGGGGGGAGGGTATGGCTACACCTTC,CASSPDRGGGYGYTF
TRBJ2-7,-,-,TRBV2,TGTGCCAGCAGTTTTACAGGCTACGAGCAGTACTTC,CASSFTGYEQYF
TRBJ2-3,-,TRBD2,TRBV2,TGTGCCAGCAGCGTTACTAGCGGGGGGGCAGGTACGCAGTATTTT,CASSVTSGGAGTQYF
TRBJ2-6,few,-,TRBV14,TGTGCCAGCAGCCAAGGGACCTCTGGGGCCAACGTCCTGACTTTC,CASSQGTSGANVLTF
TRBJ2-6,-,-,TRBV7-6,TGTGCCAGCAGCTTGCTGGGCGCAGGGGAAAGCTCTGGGGCCAACGTCCTGACTTTC,CASSLLGAGESSGANVLTF
TRBJ2-1,-,-,TRBV5-4,TGTGCCAGCAGGACGGGACTCTATGAGCAGTTCTTC,CASRTGLYEQFF
TRBJ1-5,-,TRBD1,TRBV28,TGTGCCAGCAGTATCTCGACAGGGCCTCAGCCCCAGCATTTT,CASSISTGPQPQHF
TRBJ1-2,once,-,TRBV4-1,TGCGCCAGCAGCCAAGATCGAGGACTCTATGGCTACACCTTC,CASSQDRGLYGYTF
TRBJ1-2,few,-,TRBV6-1,TGTGCCACCTCGAGCACAGGGCTCGGCGCTGGCTACACCTTC,CATSSTGLGAGYTF
TRBJ2-5,-,TRBD2,TRBV5-1,TGCGCCAGCAGCTTGGTGACTAGCGGGGGGCTGGAGACCCAGTACTTC,CASSLVTSGGLETQYF
TRBJ1-1,-,-,TRBV18,TGTGCCAGCTCACCACGGGGAAACACTGAAGCTTTCTTT,CASSPRGNTEAFF
TRBJ2-4,-,TRBD1,TRBV27,TGTGCCAGCAGTTTATTCCGACAGGGGACGGACATTCAGTACTTC,CASSLFRQGTDIQYF
TRBJ1-1,-,-,TRBV5-5,TGTGCCAGCAGCTTGTTTACAGGGATGAACACTGAAGCTTTCTTT,CASSLFTGMNTEAFF
TRBJ1-2,-,-,TRBV23-1,TGCGCCAGCAGTCAAGGCCCAGGGTTGGTCTATGGCTACACCTTC,CASSQGPGLVYGYTF
TRBJ2-7,-,-,TRBV28,TGTGCCAGCAGACCCCCGGCAGCCGACGAGCAGTACTTC,CASRPPAADEQYF
TRBJ2-1,-,-,TRBV15,TGTGCCACCAGCAGAGCCAGCGGGGAGCAGTTCTTC,CATSRASGEQFF
TRBJ2-2,-,-,TRBV7-9,TGTGCCAGCAGCTTAATCGGGGAGCTGTTTTTT,CASSLIGELFF
TRBJ1-5,medium-sized,TRBD1,TRBV19,TGTGCCAGTAGTGACAGGGGGAATCAGCCCCAGCATTTT,CASSDRGNQPQHF
TRBJ1-1,-,TRBD1,TRBV28,TGTGCCAGCACTTCAGGGGGGGACGTGAACACTGAAGCTTTCTTT,CASTSGGDVNTEAFF
TRBJ2-5,-,-,TRBV29-1,TGCAGCGTTAAGAGGGTAGCTCAAGAGACCCAGTACTTC,CSVKRVAQETQYF
TRBJ2-3,-,TRBD2,TRBV5-1,TGCGCCAGCAGCCTCGCGGGGGGCCTAAGCACAGATACGCAGTATTTT,CASSLAGGLSTDTQYF
TRBJ1-1,once,TRBD1,TRBV7-3,TGTGCCAGCAGCATGACAGGGCATCTAACTGAAGCTTTCTTT,CASSMTGHLTEAFF
TRBJ2-7,-,-,TRBV7-8,TGTGCCAGCAGCTTAAATCGTGTCCGGGGGCCCTACGAGCAGTACTTC,CASSLNRVRGPYEQYF
TRBJ1-1,few,-,TRBV28,TGTGCCAGCACCCCTCTTGGGGCTGGAAACACTGAAGCTTTCTTT,CASTPLGAGNTEAFF
TRBJ1-6,-,TRBD1,TRBV2,TGTGCCAGCAGTGTTAACGGACAGGGGCGTTCACCCCTCCACTTT,CASSVNGQGRSPLHF
TRBJ1-1,-,-,TRBV29-1,TGCAGCGTTTATGCGCAGTTTGAAGCTTTCTTT,CSVYAQFEAFF
TRBJ1-6,-,-,TRBV19,TGTGCCAGTAGTATGCTAAGGGCCGCCTATAATTCACCCCTCCACTTT,CASSMLRAAYNSPLHF
TRBJ2-1,-,-,TRBV4-2,TGTGCCAGCAGCCAAGATTGGGGGGCGGGGGCCTTGGGGAGCTACAATGAGCAGTTCTTC,CASSQDWGAGALGSYNEQFF
TRBJ2-1,-,TRBD2,TRBV9,TGTGCCAGCAGCGTACGGGGGGGCCGAGGCAATGAGCAGTTCTTC,CASSVRGGRGNEQFF
TRBJ1-1,-,-,TRBV2,TGTGCCAGCATTTATATTCCAGGAAGAAGGGGGAACACTGAAGCTTTCTTT,CASIYIPGRRGNTEAFF
TRBJ2-1,-,-,TRBV5-4,TGTGCCAGCAGCTTAAGACAGTCGAATGAGCAGTTCTTC,CASSLRQSNEQFF
TRBJ1-1,-,-,TRBV2,-,CASSSSPGQAEAFF
TRBJ1-1,-,-,TRBV5-6,TGTGCCAGCAGCTTGGTCGGCCCAATGAACACTGAAGCTTTCTTT,CASSLVGPMNTEAFF
TRBJ2-2,-,-,TRBV7-3,TGTGCCAGCAGCTTAAACCCGGCCGGGTCCGACACCGGGGAGCTGTTTTTT,CASSLNPAGSDTGELFF
TRBJ1-1,once,TRBD1,TRBV19,TGTGCCAGTAGTAACCTCGGACAGGGAAGGAGCACTGAAGCTTTCTTT,CASSNLGQGRSTEAFF
TRBJ1-1,once,-,TRBV30,TGTGCCTGGAGTGTCTCGAGTCGGGGCACTGAAGCTTTCTTT,CAWSVSSRGTEAFF
TRBJ1-2,once,TRBD1,TRBV2,TGTGCCAGCAGCGGGACAGTAAACTATGGCTACACCTTC,CASSGTVNYGYTF
TRBJ1-6,few,-,TRBV7-2,TGTGCCAGCAGAAGGGGTACTCGGCCCCTCCACTTT,CASRRGTRPLHF
TRBJ1-4,-,-,TRBV5-6,TGTGCCAGCAGCTTGTTAGGGGCTAGTGAAAAACTGTTTTTT,CASSLLGASEKLFF
TRBJ1-1,few,-,TRBV7-9,TGTGCCAGCAGCTATAGGGGCTCTGAAGCTTTCTTT,CASSYRGSEAFF
TRBJ1-2,-,TRBD1,TRBV6-5,TGTGCCGCAGGGGGGAGGTCCTATGTGGGCTACACCTTC,CAAGGRSYVGYTF
TRBJ2-3,-,-,TRBV19,TGTGCCAGTACGATAGGCCCCAGCACAGATACGCAGTATTTT,CASTIGPSTDTQYF
TRBJ2-7,-,-,TRBV5-1,TGCGCCAGCAGCTTGGCGTCCACGATGGGAGAGCAGTACTTC,CASSLASTMGEQYF